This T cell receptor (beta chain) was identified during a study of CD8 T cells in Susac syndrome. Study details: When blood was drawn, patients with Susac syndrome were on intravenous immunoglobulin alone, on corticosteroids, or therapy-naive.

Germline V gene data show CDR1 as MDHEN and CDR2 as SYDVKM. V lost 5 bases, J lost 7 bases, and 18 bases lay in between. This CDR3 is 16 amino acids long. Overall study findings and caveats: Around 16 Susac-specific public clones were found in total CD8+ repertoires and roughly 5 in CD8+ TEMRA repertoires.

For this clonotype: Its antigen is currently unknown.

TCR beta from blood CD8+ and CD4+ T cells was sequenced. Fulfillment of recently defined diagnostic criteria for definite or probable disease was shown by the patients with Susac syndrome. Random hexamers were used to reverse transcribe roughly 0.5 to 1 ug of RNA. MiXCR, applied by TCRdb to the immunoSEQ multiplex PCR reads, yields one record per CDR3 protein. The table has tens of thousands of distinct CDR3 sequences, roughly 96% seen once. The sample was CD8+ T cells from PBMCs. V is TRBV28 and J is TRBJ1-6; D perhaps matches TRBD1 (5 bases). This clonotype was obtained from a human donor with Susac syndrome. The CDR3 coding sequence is TGTGCCAGCAGTCCCCTGGGCCAGGGAGAGAATTCACCCCTCCACTTT. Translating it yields CASSPLGQGENSPLHF.